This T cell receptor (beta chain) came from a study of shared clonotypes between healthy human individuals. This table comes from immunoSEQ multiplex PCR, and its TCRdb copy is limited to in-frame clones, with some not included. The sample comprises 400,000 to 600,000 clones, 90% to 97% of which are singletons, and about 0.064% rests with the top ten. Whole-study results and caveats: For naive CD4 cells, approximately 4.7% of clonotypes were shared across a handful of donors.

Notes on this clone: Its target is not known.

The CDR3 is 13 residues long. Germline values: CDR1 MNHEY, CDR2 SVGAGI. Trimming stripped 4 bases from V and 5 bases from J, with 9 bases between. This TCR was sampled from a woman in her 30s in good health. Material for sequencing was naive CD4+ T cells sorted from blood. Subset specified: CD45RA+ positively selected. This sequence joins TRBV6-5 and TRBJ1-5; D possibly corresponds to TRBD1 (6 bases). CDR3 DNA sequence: TGTGCCAGCAGTTTGTCAGGGGATCAGCCCCAGCATTTT. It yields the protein CASSLSGDQPQHF.